This TCR beta chain is drawn from a study of identical twins. TCRdb analysed the 5' RACE reads with MiXCR anew, one entry per CDR3 protein. The sample holds approximately 530,000 distinct CDR3 sequences, around 22% seen once. The ends were cut back, 0 bases at V and 4 bases at J, with 13 bases in the middle. In germline, CDR1 is SGHRS, CDR2 YFSETQ. The CDR3 is made up of 15 amino acids. The same specimen was also included in a second study, on yellow fever vaccine responses in identical twins.

The source of this sequence is a woman aged 18 to 35 in good health. V gene TRBV5-1 combines with J gene TRBJ2-5, with D tentatively TRBD1 (5 bases). Material: CD4+ T cells sorted from blood. CDR3 residues: CASSLGQSWTETQYF. In DNA, the CDR3 is TGCGCCAGCAGCTTGGGACAGTCCTGGACAGAGACCCAGTACTTC.